Shown below are 30 T cell receptor beta chains from a single sample sequenced in a study of beta chain features in type 1 diabetes. Sequencing targeted expressed TCRB transcripts, as all isolated RNA had been reverse transcribed. This table comes from immunoSEQ multiplex PCR, and its TCRdb copy is limited to in-frame clones, with some not included. Of around 300,000 clones in the sample, less than 15% were seen once. The sequencing input was central memory CD4+ T cells from blood. The receptors were gathered from a man aged 25-45 years in good health.

This clone has more than one count but fewer than ten. The rearrangement joins TRBV6-6 to TRBJ2-1; 12 bases map to TRBD2. Germline lookup yields CDR1 MNHNY and CDR2 SVGAGI (reference sequence). The trim removed 2 bases at V and 5 bases at J, leaving 4 bases unmatched. CDR3 length: 16 amino acids. This CDR3 is CASSYDLAGGNNEQFF. The CDR3 nucleotides are TGTGCCAGCAGTTACGACCTAGCGGGAGGGAACAATGAGCAGTTCTTC.

This chain uses TRBV6-5 with TRBJ1-4; D is uncertain. The V end was cut by 3 bases, the J end by 3 bases, with 8 bases between. Germline V gives CDR1 MNHEY, CDR2 SVGAGI. This CDR3 contains 14 residues. CDR3 sequence reads: CASSYKRANEKLFF. In nucleotides, the CDR3 is TGTGCCAGCAGTTATAAAAGGGCTAATGAAAAACTGTTTTTT.

The sample holds a few counts of this clone. The chain links TRBV2 to TRBJ1-5; D uncertain. The CDR3 loop spans 13 amino acids. Germline V CDR1 and CDR2: SNHLY, FYNNEI. Trimming cost V 7 bases and J 4 bases, with 11 bases left between them. As DNA, the CDR3 is TGTGCCAGCAAGGGTCTAGGGAATCAGCCCCAGCATTTT. Protein sequence: CASKGLGNQPQHF.

This clone showed up just a few times. This chain joins TRBV2 and TRBJ2-3, with 12 bases lining up with TRBD1. This CDR3 has 15 amino acids. Germline V gene lookup returns CDR1 SNHLY and CDR2 FYNNEI. The J segment lost 3 bases and the V segment lost 6 bases, leaving 4 bases of the junction unmatched. Here the CDR3 reads CASRGQGARTDTQYF. CDR3 sequence (DNA): TGTGCCAGCAGGGGACAGGGGGCGCGGACAGATACGCAGTATTTT.

A word on this clone: The sample contains more than one DNA sequence encoding this CDR3. This rearrangement joins TRBV9 to TRBJ1-1; D gene uncertain. There are 14 residues in the CDR3. Germline V gene data show CDR1 as SGDLS and CDR2 as YYNGEE. The V end lost 4 bases, the J end lost 0 bases, and 10 bases lay between the germline ends. CDR3 loop: CASSPSSMNTEAFF. CDR3 DNA sequence: TGTGCCAGCAGCCCGTCAAGCATGAACACTGAAGCTTTCTTT.

This clone turned up a few times. The genes are TRBV27 and TRBJ2-2, with 7 bases lining up with TRBD1. Germline V gene sequence: CDR1 MNHEY, CDR2 SMNVEV (reference sequence). V gave up 2 bases and J gave up 4 bases; unmatched junction bases: 4. The CDR3 spans 15 residues. CDR3 in amino acids: CASSLGTASTGELFF. The CDR3 DNA follows: TGTGCCAGCAGTTTAGGGACAGCTAGCACCGGGGAGCTGTTTTTT.

This clone was picked up a small number of times. This chain joins TRBV25-1 and TRBJ1-1; D remains unclear. Germline V gene data show CDR1 as MGHDK and CDR2 as SYGVNS. This CDR3 is built from 13 residues. The V gene lost 4 bases and the J gene lost 0 bases, with 6 bases spanning the gap. This chain's CDR3 is CASSGEMNTEAFF. The CDR3 bases are TGTGCCAGCAGTGGGGAGATGAACACTGAAGCTTTCTTT. The variable domain in full, with the rest retrieved from reference TRBV25-1 and TRBJ1-1, is EADIYQTPRYLVIGTGKKITLECSQTMGHDKMYWYQQDPGMELHLIHYSYGVNSTEKGDLSSESTVSRIRTEHFPLTLESARPSHTSQYLCASSGEMNTEAFFGQGTRLTVV.

The chain combines TRBV10-2 with TRBJ2-3; D remains ambiguous. The length of the CDR3 is 11 residues. Germline V lookup: CDR1 WSHSY, CDR2 SAAADI. V gave up 6 bases and J gave up 5 bases, with 6 bases separating them. CDR3 amino acids: CASSRVDTQYF. The CDR3 DNA follows: TGCGCCAGCAGCAGAGTAGATACGCAGTATTTT.

This clone was seen a handful of times. V usage is TRBV9 and J usage is TRBJ2-6; D unresolved. Per the germline V gene, CDR1 is SGDLS and CDR2 is YYNGEE. The CDR3 totals 16 residues. Trimming pared 3 bases from V and 0 bases from J, leaving 10 bases between. In nucleotides, the CDR3 is TGTGCCAGCAGCGCAACCCCCCCCTCTGGGGCCAACGTCCTGACTTTC. Translated: CASSATPPSGANVLTF.

Notes on this clone: This sample includes further DNA sequences coding for the same CDR3. CDR3 coding DNA: TGCAGTGCTAGCGACAGGGGCTACACCTTC. The encoded protein is CSASDRGYTF. The V and J genes are TRBV20-1 and TRBJ1-2; D may be TRBD1 (6 bases). Germline CDR1 and CDR2: DFQATT and SNEGSKA (reference sequence). Deletions cut 3 bases from V and 8 bases from J, with 7 bases between. The CDR3 runs 10 residues.

V is TRBV2 and J is TRBJ2-3; TRBD2 agrees at 12 bases. Germline V gene sequence: CDR1 SNHLY, CDR2 FYNNEI. This CDR3 is built from 13 residues. V was clipped by 7 bases and J by 8 bases; unmatched bases: 4. The CDR3 protein is CASTSGGAATQYF. For the CDR3, the DNA is TGTGCCAGCACTAGCGGGGGGGCGGCTACGCAGTATTTT.

The chain uses TRBV14 and TRBJ2-3, with unresolved D. Per the germline V gene, CDR1 is SGHDN and CDR2 is FVKESK. There are 18 residues in the CDR3. V was shortened by 3 bases and J by 0 bases, with 19 bases between the two germline ends. CDR3 sequence: CASSQWSSSAPSTDTQYF. In DNA form, the CDR3 reads TGTGCCAGCAGCCAGTGGTCTTCCTCCGCCCCTAGCACAGATACGCAGTATTTT. Variable domain in full (rest from reference TRBV14 and TRBJ2-3): EAGVTQFPSHSVIEKGQTVTLRCDPISGHDNLYWYRRVMGKEIKFLLHFVKESKQDESGMPNNRFLAERTGGTYSTLKVQPAELEDSGVYFCASSQWSSSAPSTDTQYFGPGTRLTVL.

This clone was recorded a few times. The CDR3 protein is CASSLGIENTEAFF. CDR3 bases: TGCGCCAGCAGCTTGGGGATCGAGAACACTGAAGCTTTCTTT. The chain uses TRBV5-1 and TRBJ1-1, with D unclear. Deletions cut 0 bases from V and 1 base from J, with 7 bases between. Germline-derived CDR1 and CDR2 are SGHRS and YFSETQ. The CDR3 is made up of 14 amino acids.

The chain uses TRBV13 and TRBJ2-1, with D maybe TRBD2 (5 bases). The V end lost 5 bases, the J end lost 2 bases, and 13 bases lay between the germline ends. The germline gives CDR1 PRHDT, CDR2 FYEKMQ (reference sequence). CDR3 length: 15 amino acids. CDR3 sequence (DNA): TGTGCCAGCAGCCAAGTAGGACTCCCCTACAATGAGCAGTTCTTC. Encoded protein: CASSQVGLPYNEQFF.

This clone was detected a few times. The rearrangement links TRBV7-2 to TRBJ2-7; D is ambiguous. The CDR3 spans 13 residues. Germline loops: CDR1 SGHTA, CDR2 FQGNSA. V shed 1 base and J shed 4 bases, with 8 bases lying between them. For the CDR3, the DNA is TGTGCCAGCAGCTTAGTCTCAGCTTACGAGCAGTACTTC. Translated, it gives CASSLVSAYEQYF.

This clone occurred a few times. This chain links TRBV6-5 with TRBJ1-6; D not certain. The CDR3 runs 14 residues. V was shortened by 6 bases and J by 9 bases, with 15 bases between the two germline ends. The germline CDR1 and CDR2 sequences are MNHEY and SVGAGI. The CDR3 DNA reads TGTGCCAGCAGAGAGACCGGACTGGGTTCACCCCTCCACTTT. Amino acid sequence: CASRETGLGSPLHF.

This clone was observed a handful of times. The chain joins TRBV7-2 to TRBJ2-3; TRBD1 matches 8 bases. Germline CDR1 reads SGHTA; CDR2 reads FQGNSA. This CDR3 has 16 residues. The V segment lost 5 bases and the J segment 3 bases; nucleotides outside the gene matches: 10. CDR3 region: CASSRRTGKGTDTQYF. Written as DNA, the CDR3 is TGTGCCAGCAGCCGACGGACAGGGAAGGGGACAGATACGCAGTATTTT.

In its sample, this clone was seen a few times. The gene calls are TRBV4-1 and TRBJ1-5, with 7 positions matching TRBD1. Per germline, CDR1 MGHRA and CDR2 YSYEKL. This CDR3 has 15 amino acids. V shed 4 bases, J shed 4 bases, and the junction held 7 bases outside the gene matches. The CDR3: CASSPRDSQNQPQHF. For the CDR3, the DNA is TGCGCCAGCAGCCCCCGGGACAGCCAAAATCAGCCCCAGCATTTT.

This clone was detected only a few times. The chain recombines TRBV6-5 with TRBJ1-2; D is uncertain. Germline assignment: CDR1 MNHEY and CDR2 SVGAGI. This CDR3 is built from 16 residues. Deletions cut 2 bases from V and 6 bases from J, with 19 bases between. CDR3 in amino acids: CASSYGPAIRNDGYTF. The CDR3, as DNA: TGTGCCAGCAGTTACGGTCCCGCGATCAGGAATGATGGCTACACCTTC.

This clone appeared a few times. An end of the junction does not agree with germline; a read error may underlie this. The V call is TRBV7-2, the J call TRBJ2-1; 8 bases align to TRBD2. Germline CDR1 is SGHTA and CDR2 is FQGNSA. The CDR3 runs 14 residues. CDR3 nucleotides: TGCGCCAGCAGCCAAGATCGGGGGGGCACGGAGCAGTTCTTC. This codes for CASSQDRGGTEQFF.

Turning to this clone: The junction departs from germline at one end; a sequencing error may be responsible. The DNA of the CDR3 is TGTGCCAACAGTTCCACCAGGGCCGTTGCCACGCAGTATTTT. Amino acids: CANSSTRAVATQYF. The chain couples TRBV6-5 to TRBJ2-3, with D perhaps TRBD1 (5 bases). Germline V gene sequence: CDR1 MNHEY, CDR2 SVGAGI. This CDR3 is built from 14 residues.

This clone was seen a few times. The V gene is TRBV7-3, the J gene TRBJ2-1; unclear D gene. Trimming cost V 0 bases and J 9 bases, with 9 bases left between them. The CDR3 is 13 residues long. CDR1 and CDR2 from the germline V gene are SGHTA and FQGTGA. The DNA of the CDR3 is TGTGCCAGCAGCTTAACATCAGGCGGTGAGCAGTTCTTC. It codes for CASSLTSGGEQFF.

This clone was picked up a small number of times. The chain links TRBV27 to TRBJ2-7, with D hard to call. CDR1 and CDR2 from the germline V gene are MNHEY and SMNVEV (reference sequence). V was trimmed by 4 bases and J by 5 bases, leaving 12 bases between them. This CDR3 region has 13 residues. The CDR3 DNA reads TGTGCCAGCAGTTCGGACGCCGACGACGAGCAGTACTTC. This encodes CASSSDADDEQYF.

The genes are TRBV27 and TRBJ2-3; 7 positions agree with TRBD1. The CDR3 has 12 residues. Germline V CDR1 and CDR2: MNHEY, SMNVEV (reference sequence). J gave up 5 bases and V 4 bases, and 0 bases lay outside the gene matches. In nucleotides, the CDR3 is TGTGCCAGCAGTTACAGGGGAGATACGCAGTATTTT. This translates into CASSYRGDTQYF.

The chain uses TRBV5-1 and TRBJ2-7; D perhaps matches TRBD1 (5 bases). V was clipped by 0 bases and J by 0 bases, with 13 bases between them. This CDR3 region has 16 residues. Germline CDR1 SGHRS, CDR2 YFSETQ. The CDR3 DNA sequence: TGCGCCAGCAGCTTGGAAGGGGCAAGGAGCTCCTACGAGCAGTACTTC. Residues: CASSLEGARSSYEQYF.

This clone occurred many times. This rearrangement joins TRBV5-4 to TRBJ2-1, with D unclear. Germline V gene lookup returns CDR1 SGHNT and CDR2 YYREEE (reference sequence). This CDR3 is 14 amino acids long. V was trimmed by 8 bases and J by 0 bases, leaving 12 bases between them. The CDR3 is CASRRSSSYNEQFF. CDR3 in DNA: TGTGCCAGTAGAAGGAGTAGCTCCTACAATGAGCAGTTCTTC.

The rearrangement joins TRBV10-3 to TRBJ2-3, with 7 bases aligning to TRBD2. This CDR3 contains 17 residues. Per the germline V gene, CDR1 is ENHRY and CDR2 is SYGVKD. Trimming removed 10 bases from V and 1 base from J; junction bases left unmatched: 17. CDR3 sequence (DNA): TGTGCCACCCTCTCCGGCTCTGGGGCGGGGGGCACAGATACGCAGTATTTT. Its protein product is CATLSGSGAGGTDTQYF.

This clone was counted only a few times. This sample also contains other DNA sequences that code for the same CDR3. This chain links TRBV5-6 with TRBJ2-1; no firm D call. Germline V gene data show CDR1 as SGHDT and CDR2 as YYEEEE. With 2 bases removed from V and 3 bases from J, the gap between germline ends came to 6 bases. The CDR3 extends over 13 amino acids. The CDR3 DNA is TGTGCCAGCAGCTTTGGGGTCTACAATGAGCAGTTCTTC. Translating it yields CASSFGVYNEQFF.

This clone occurred a few times. J is TRBJ2-3 and V is TRBV30; TRBD2 is a possible D gene (5 bases). The length of the CDR3 is 17 residues. Trimming shortened V by 0 bases and J by 1 base, and 17 bases separated the two germline ends. Germline assignment: CDR1 GTSNPN and CDR2 SVGIG (reference sequence). The CDR3 sequence: CAWSVLGGGPRTDTQYF. For the CDR3, the DNA is TGTGCCTGGAGTGTACTTGGTGGCGGGCCACGCACAGATACGCAGTATTTT.

A few counts support this clone. The chain links TRBV15 to TRBJ2-5, with 12 bases matching TRBD1. The J call may be incorrect, as the DNA end agrees better with TRBJ2-7. CDR1 and CDR2 (germline): LNHNV, YYDKDF (reference sequence). The CDR3 spans 18 residues. Here the CDR3 DNA reads TGTGCCACCAGCACGGGACAGGGGGCCCCACAGTCTACCTACGAGCAGTACTTC. As protein: CATSTGQGAPQSTYEQYF.